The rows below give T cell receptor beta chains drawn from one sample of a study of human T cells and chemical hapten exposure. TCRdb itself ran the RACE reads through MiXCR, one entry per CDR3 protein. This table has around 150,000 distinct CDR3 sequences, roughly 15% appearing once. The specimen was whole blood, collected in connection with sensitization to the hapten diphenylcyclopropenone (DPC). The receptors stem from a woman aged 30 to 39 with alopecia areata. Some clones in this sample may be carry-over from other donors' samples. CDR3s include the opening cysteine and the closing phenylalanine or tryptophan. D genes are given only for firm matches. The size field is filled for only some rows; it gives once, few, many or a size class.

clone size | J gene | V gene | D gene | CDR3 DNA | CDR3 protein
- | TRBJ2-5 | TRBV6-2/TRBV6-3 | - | TGTGCCAGCAGTTCGGAGGGGGGGCGAGAGACCCAGTACTTC | CASSSEGGRETQYF
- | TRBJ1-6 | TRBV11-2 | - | TGTGCCAGCAGCTCTAGTGGACTCTCACCCCTCCACTTT | CASSSSGLSPLHF
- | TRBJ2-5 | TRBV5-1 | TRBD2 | TGCGCCAGCAGCTTGGCGTCGACTAGCGGAGAGACCCAGTACTTC | CASSLASTSGETQYF
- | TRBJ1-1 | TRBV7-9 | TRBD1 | TGTGCCAGCAGCTTAGTGGGCAGGGGGCTAAAGGACACTGAAGCTTTCTTT | CASSLVGRGLKDTEAFF
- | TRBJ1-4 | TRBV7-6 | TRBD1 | TGTGCCAGCAGCCCCGAAGACAGGGGCAATGAAAAACTGTTTTTT | CASSPEDRGNEKLFF
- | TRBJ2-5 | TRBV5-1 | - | TGCGCCAGCAGCCCTGGGACGAGAAGAGAGACCCAGTACTTC | CASSPGTRRETQYF
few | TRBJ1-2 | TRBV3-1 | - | TGTGCCAGCAGCCCAACTCCCCGACAGATGAGAGACTATGGCTACACCTTC | CASSPTPRQMRDYGYTF
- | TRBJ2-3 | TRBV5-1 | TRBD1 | TGCGCCAGCGGACAGGGGTACACAGATACGCAGTATTTT | CASGQGYTDTQYF
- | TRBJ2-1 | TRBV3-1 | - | TGTGCCAGCAGCCAAGATAGGTACCCCGGGAATGAGCAGTTCTTC | CASSQDRYPGNEQFF
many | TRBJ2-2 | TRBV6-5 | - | TGTGCCAGCAGACGGGGGTACACCGGGGAGCTGTTTTTT | CASRRGYTGELFF
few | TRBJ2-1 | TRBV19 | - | TGTGCCAGTAGTATCAGGGGGGCCACCTACAATGAGCAGTTCTTC | CASSIRGATYNEQFF
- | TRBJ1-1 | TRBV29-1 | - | TGCAGCGTTGAAGGTGAGGTGAACACTGAAGCTTTCTTT | CSVEGEVNTEAFF
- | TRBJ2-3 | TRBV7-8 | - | TGTGCCAGCAGCTCAACCCCTACAGCGGTTGGCACAGATACGCAGTATTTT | CASSSTPTAVGTDTQYF
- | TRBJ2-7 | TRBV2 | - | TGTGCCAGCAGAAAAGGGACGAGCGGACCCTACGAGCAGTACTTC | CASRKGTSGPYEQYF
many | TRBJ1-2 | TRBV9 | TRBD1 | TGTGCCAGCAGCCCCCAGGGGGCGAATGGCTACACCTTC | CASSPQGANGYTF
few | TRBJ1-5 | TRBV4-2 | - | TGTGCCAGCAGCCAAGATAAGCAGGGCAATCAGCCCCAGCATTTT | CASSQDKQGNQPQHF
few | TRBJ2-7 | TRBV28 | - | TGTGCCAGCAGTTTATGGGGTGGCAGCGAGAGGCAGTACTTC | CASSLWGGSERQYF
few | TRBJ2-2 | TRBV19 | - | TGTGCCAGTAGTGGTACTCCAGGGGGGACCGGGGAGCTGTTTTTT | CASSGTPGGTGELFF
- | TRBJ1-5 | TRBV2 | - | TGTGCCAGCAACGGTTTACAGGGTAATAGCAATCAGCCCCAGCATTTT | CASNGLQGNSNQPQHF
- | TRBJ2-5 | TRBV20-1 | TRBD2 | TGCAGTGCTAGAGATGCGGGGGGGCCCGGAGAGACCCAGTACTTC | CSARDAGGPGETQYF
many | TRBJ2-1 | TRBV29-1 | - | TGCAGCGCCCCGGTAACGGGAGCGGGTGAGCAGTTCTTC | CSAPVTGAGEQFF
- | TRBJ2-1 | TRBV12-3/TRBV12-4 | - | TGTGCCAGCAGTTTCAGGTCTTCCTACAATGAGCAGTTCTTC | CASSFRSSYNEQFF
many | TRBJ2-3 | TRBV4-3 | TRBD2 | TGCGCCAGCAGCCAAGACCTCGGACTAGCGGGGGGTACGGATACGCAGTATTTT | CASSQDLGLAGGTDTQYF
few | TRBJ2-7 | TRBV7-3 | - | TGTGCCAGCAGCTACCTGGGTGGGGGCGAGCAGTACTTC | CASSYLGGGEQYF
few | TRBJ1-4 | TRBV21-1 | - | TGTGCCAGCAGCTCCCGTGTTTTTCGGACAGGGGAAAAAGAAAAACTGTTTTTT | CASSSRVFRTGEKEKLFF
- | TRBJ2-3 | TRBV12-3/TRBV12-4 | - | TGTGCCAGCAGTTTAAACGCGGCAACTAGCACAGATACGCAGTATTTT | CASSLNAATSTDTQYF
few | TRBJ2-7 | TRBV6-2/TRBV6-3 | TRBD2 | TGTGCCAGCAGACCCAGGACTAGCGGGAGGTTGTCCTACGAGCAGTACTTC | CASRPRTSGRLSYEQYF
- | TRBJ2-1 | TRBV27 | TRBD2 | TGTGCCAGCAGACTAGCGGGATCCTACAGTGAGCAGTTCTTC | CASRLAGSYSEQFF
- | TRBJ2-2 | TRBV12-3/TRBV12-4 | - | TGTGCCAGCAGGGAGGGTTCGAACACCGGGGAGCTGTTTTTT | CASREGSNTGELFF
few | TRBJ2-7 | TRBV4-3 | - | TGCGCCAGCAGCCAAGGGACAACTTTCTCCTACGAGCAGTACTTC | CASSQGTTFSYEQYF
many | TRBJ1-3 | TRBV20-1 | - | TGCAGTGCTAGAGATGGAGGGTTGTCTGGAAACACCATATATTTT | CSARDGGLSGNTIYF